The 23 T cell receptor beta chains in this list originate from one sample, sequenced in a study of T-cell reconstitution after alpha-beta-depleted transplantation in children. During its preparation, the TCRbeta library received unique molecular identifiers. TCRdb reprocessed the PCR reads with MiXCR, giving one entry per CDR3 protein. The profile covers 200,000 or so distinct CDR3 sequences, with roughly 6.5% appearing a single time and around 4.4% taken by the ten largest. This sample comprised PBMCs, obtained before TCRalphabeta/CD19-depleted stem cell transplant. These TCRs come from a girl younger than two with combined immunodeficiency, due to receive a stem cell transplant.

This clonotype was detected ten times or more. V usage is TRBV12-3 or TRBV12-4 and J usage is TRBJ2-1, with 9 bases aligning to TRBD2. V lost 4 bases, J lost 0 bases, and 7 bases stayed unmatched. The CDR3 length is 17 residues. The CDR3 sequence: CASSSPLAGRSYNEQFF. CDR3 coding DNA: TGTGCCAGCAGTTCCCCCCTAGCGGGGCGCTCCTACAATGAGCAGTTCTTC.

This clonotype showed up many times. The chain uses TRBV12-3 or TRBV12-4 and TRBJ2-7; tentative D call: TRBD1 (5 bases). The ends were cut back, 7 bases at V and 0 bases at J, with 7 bases in the middle. The CDR3 totals 12 residues. The DNA for the CDR3 is TGTGCCAGCACAGGGAACTCCTACGAGCAGTACTTC. This sequence encodes CASTGNSYEQYF.

This clonotype was seen repeatedly, ten times or more. CDR3 nucleotide sequence: TGTGCCACCAGTGATTGGCGGACTAGCGTATCCTACAATGAGCAGTTCTTC. This gives the protein CATSDWRTSVSYNEQFF. The V call is TRBV24-1, the J call TRBJ2-1; 9 bases line up with TRBD2. Trimming removed 2 bases from V and 1 base from J; junction bases left unmatched: 5. This CDR3 has 17 amino acids. The germline V gene has CDR1 KGHDR and CDR2 SFDVKD.

This clonotype has a count of ten or more. CDR3 residues: CSARAGGPSRSYNEQFF. Written as DNA, the CDR3 is TGCAGTGCTAGAGCGGGGGGGCCTTCCAGATCCTACAATGAGCAGTTCTTC. This sequence joins TRBV20-1 and TRBJ2-1, with 8 positions matching TRBD2. V lost 1 base, J lost 1 base, and 9 bases stayed unmatched. Germline V gene lookup returns CDR1 DFQATT and CDR2 SNEGSKA (reference sequence). This CDR3 is 17 amino acids long.

This clonotype was picked up many times. The V and J genes are TRBV7-2 and TRBJ2-1; TRBD2 agrees at 11 bases. The CDR3 sequence is 17 residues long. V lost 0 bases to trimming and J lost 4 bases; unmatched junction nucleotides: 5. CDR1 and CDR2 from the germline V gene are SGHTA and FQGNSA. CDR3 residues: CASSLAVSGGAYNEQFF. In DNA form, the CDR3 reads TGTGCCAGCAGCTTAGCGGTTAGCGGGGGGGCTTACAATGAGCAGTTCTTC.

This chain joins TRBV6-2 or TRBV6-3 and TRBJ2-3, with D uncertain. The CDR3 is 14 amino acids. CDR1 is MNHEY and CDR2 is SVGEGT in the germline V gene. Trimming stripped 2 bases from V and 9 bases from J, with 15 bases between. The CDR3 DNA reads as TGTGCCAGCAGTTACACCTCCCTGGCAGGCACGCAGTATTTT. Translating it yields CASSYTSLAGTQYF.

The CDR3 DNA reads as TGTGCCAGCAGCCTCCGACAGGGGGTAAAAACCGGGGAGCTGTTTTTT. This translates into CASSLRQGVKTGELFF. V gene TRBV9 combines with J gene TRBJ2-2; 9 bases are shared with TRBD1. The CDR3 runs to 16 residues. Trimming removed 4 bases from V and 5 bases from J; junction bases left unmatched: 9. The germline V gene encodes CDR1 SGDLS and CDR2 YYNGEE.

This clonotype was recorded at least ten times. The chain carries TRBV28 and TRBJ2-5; perhaps D is TRBD1 or TRBD2 (5 bases each). Per germline, CDR1 MDHEN and CDR2 SYDVKM. CDR3 length: 15 amino acids. Trimming stripped 0 bases from V and 7 bases from J, with 15 bases between. The CDR3: CASSLWQGLEGTQYF. The DNA of the CDR3 is TGTGCCAGCAGTTTATGGCAGGGTCTCGAGGGGACCCAGTACTTC.

This clonotype was seen many times. The chain recombines TRBV7-8 with TRBJ2-1; TRBD2 aligns across 9 bases. CDR3 size: 15 residues. Looked up from germline, CDR1 is SGHVS and CDR2 is FQNEAQ. V lost 1 base to trimming and J lost 7 bases; unmatched junction nucleotides: 5. CDR3 sequence: CASSLEAGGPNEQFF. DNA for the CDR3: TGTGCCAGCAGCTTAGAGGCGGGGGGGCCGAATGAGCAGTTCTTC.

This clonotype was picked up many times. The chain joins TRBV7-9 to TRBJ2-7, with a possible D match to TRBD2 (6 bases). The CDR3 has 14 amino acids. The germline CDR1 and CDR2 sequences are SEHNR and FQNEAQ (reference sequence). Deletions cut 5 bases from V and 4 bases from J, with 15 bases between. CDR3 sequence reads: CASSPAGTFYEQYF. The CDR3 DNA reads as TGTGCCAGCAGCCCGGCCGGGACTTTTTACGAGCAGTACTTC.

A remark on this clonotype: A much larger clonotype is one base distant, so this may be a read error. V and J are TRBV20-1 and TRBJ2-3; the match to TRBD1 covers 9 bases. The V gene's germline CDR1 is DFQATT and CDR2 SNEGSKA (reference sequence). The CDR3 spans 14 residues. The CDR3 DNA reads TGCAGTGCCACCGGGACAGGGCCCGCAGATATGCAGTATTTT. The encoded protein is CSATGTGPADMQYF.

This clonotype was seen a handful of times. J is TRBJ2-7 and V is TRBV4-1; the D call may be TRBD1 or TRBD2 (6 bases each). There are 14 residues in the CDR3. Trimming stripped 0 bases from V and 2 bases from J, with 8 bases between. Looked up from germline, CDR1 is MGHRA and CDR2 is YSYEKL. CDR3 DNA: TGCGCCAGCAGCCAAGAAGGGGGGCCCTACGAGCAGTACTTC. Its protein is CASSQEGGPYEQYF.

This clonotype was recorded many times. V is TRBV9 and J is TRBJ2-7; maybe TRBD2 (6 bases). This CDR3 is built from 14 residues. V was clipped by 3 bases and J by 4 bases, with 14 bases between them. The V gene's germline CDR1 is SGDLS and CDR2 YYNGEE. The CDR3 DNA follows: TGTGCCAGCAGCGAGAACGGGGGATGGTACGAGCAGTACTTC. Translating it yields CASSENGGWYEQYF.

This clonotype was found many times. The rearrangement links TRBV20-1 to TRBJ1-6; tentative D call: TRBD1 (5 bases). The CDR3 has 13 residues. Germline values: CDR1 DFQATT, CDR2 SNEGSKA (reference sequence). Trimming stripped 3 bases from V and 10 bases from J, with 13 bases between. CDR3 sequence reads: CSASSRERSPLHF. The CDR3 bases are TGCAGTGCTAGTTCCAGGGAACGGTCACCCCTCCACTTT.

This clonotype was picked up many times. Here the CDR3 DNA reads TGTGCCAGCAGCAAACGAAGGACCGGGGAGCTGTTTTTT. It translates to CASSKRRTGELFF. The gene calls are TRBV5-6 and TRBJ2-2, with D uncertain. Deletions cut 4 bases from V and 5 bases from J, with 9 bases between. The germline V gene encodes CDR1 SGHDT and CDR2 YYEEEE. This CDR3 contains 13 residues. The entire variable domain, with the rest obtained from reference TRBV5-6 and TRBJ2-2, is as follows: DAGVTQSPTHLIKTRGQQVTLRCSPKSGHDTVSWYQQALGQGPQFIFQYYEEEERQRGNFPDRFSGHQFPNYSSELNVNALLLGDSALYLCASSKRRTGELFFGEGSRLTVL.

This clonotype was seen repeatedly, ten times or more. The rearrangement joins TRBV11-1 to TRBJ2-7; 8 bases match TRBD2. Germline CDR1 is SGHAT and CDR2 is FQDESV (reference sequence). The CDR3 loop spans 13 amino acids. Trimming cost V 7 bases and J 3 bases; bases outside gene matches: 5. CDR3 nucleotide sequence: TGTGCCAGCACCCCGACTAGCGTCTACGAGCAGTACTTC. Its translation is CASTPTSVYEQYF.

This clonotype was counted many times. The chain is built from TRBV5-1 and TRBJ2-3; maybe TRBD2 (6 bases). Trimming took 4 bases from V and 6 from J, leaving 21 bases between them. Per the germline V gene, CDR1 is SGHRS and CDR2 is YFSETQ. This CDR3 spans 16 amino acids. The CDR3 sequence: CASSTRAAGLPDTQYF. The CDR3 DNA follows: TGCGCCAGCAGCACGAGGGCGGCGGGGTTACCGGATACGCAGTATTTT.

This clonotype was counted ten times or more. V is TRBV28 and J is TRBJ2-7; 11 bases map to TRBD1. J was trimmed by 2 bases and V by 4 bases; bases with no gene match: 10. The CDR3 is 17 amino acids. Germline V lookup: CDR1 MDHEN, CDR2 SYDVKM. The CDR3 protein is CASSSIGQGAFPYEQYF. The CDR3 DNA reads as TGTGCCAGCAGTTCAATTGGACAGGGGGCTTTCCCCTACGAGCAGTACTTC. The entire variable domain, with the rest obtained from reference TRBV28 and TRBJ2-7, is as follows: DVKVTQSSRYLVKRTGEKVFLECVQDMDHENMFWYRQDPGLGLRLIYFSYDVKMKEKGDIPEGYSVSREKKERFSLILESASTNQTSMYLCASSSIGQGAFPYEQYFGPGTRLTVT.

This clonotype occurred many times. The J gene is TRBJ2-5, the V gene TRBV11-2; 11 bases are shared with TRBD2. This CDR3 comprises 19 residues. The J segment lost 0 bases and the V segment lost 1 base, leaving 10 bases of the junction unmatched. Germline CDR1 and CDR2: SGHAT and FQNNGV. The CDR3 here is CASSLGILAGVVYQETQYF. In DNA, the CDR3 is TGTGCCAGCAGCTTAGGAATACTAGCGGGAGTTGTGTACCAAGAGACCCAGTACTTC.

This clonotype was counted ten times or more. The CDR3 sequence is CASSYSRSTDTQYF. Written as DNA, the CDR3 is TGTGCCAGCAGTTACTCGAGGAGCACAGATACGCAGTATTTT. The chain has TRBV6-5 and TRBJ2-3; D remains ambiguous. The CDR3 has 14 residues. The germline gives CDR1 MNHEY, CDR2 SVGAGI. V was clipped by 0 bases and J by 0 bases, with 4 bases between them.

Regarding this clonotype: A single base separates this from a much larger clone, so it may be a read error. The chain combines TRBV12-3 or TRBV12-4 with TRBJ2-3, with TRBD2 matching over 16 bases. The CDR3 is 21 residues long. CDR3 sequence: CASSFAGTSGGAAYLTVTQYF. The CDR3 DNA reads as TGTGCCAGCAGTTTCGCCGGGACTAGCGGGGGGGCCGCCTACCTTACAGTTACGCAGTATTTT.

This clonotype appeared many times. V and J are TRBV6-1 and TRBJ2-3; 7 nucleotides line up with TRBD1. With V trimmed by 6 bases and J by 1 base, 10 bases remained unmatched. The CDR3 runs to 16 residues. Germline CDR1 reads MNHNS; CDR2 reads SASEGT. This CDR3 reads CASRLNPGTGTDTQYF. The CDR3 coding sequence is TGTGCCAGCAGACTAAATCCCGGGACAGGCACAGATACGCAGTATTTT.

This clonotype occurred many times. This sequence joins TRBV29-1 and TRBJ2-4, with 7 bases fitting TRBD2. The CDR3 runs to 13 residues. Germline V CDR1 and CDR2: SQVTM, ANQGSEA. The ends lost 4 bases at V and 2 bases at J; junction bases unmatched: 2. CDR3 in DNA: TGCAGCGTTGGGGGACTAACCAAAAACATTCAGTACTTC. Its protein is CSVGGLTKNIQYF.